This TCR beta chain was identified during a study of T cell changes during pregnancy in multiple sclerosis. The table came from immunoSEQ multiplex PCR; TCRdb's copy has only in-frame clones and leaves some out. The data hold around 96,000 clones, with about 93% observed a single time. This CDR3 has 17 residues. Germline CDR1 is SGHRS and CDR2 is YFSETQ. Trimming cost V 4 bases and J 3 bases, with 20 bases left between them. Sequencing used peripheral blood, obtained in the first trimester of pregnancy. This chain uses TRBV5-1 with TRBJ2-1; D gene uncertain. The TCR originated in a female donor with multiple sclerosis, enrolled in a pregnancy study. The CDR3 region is CASSVTIPKTFYNEQFF. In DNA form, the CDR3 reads TGCGCCAGCAGCGTGACAATCCCGAAAACCTTCTACAATGAGCAGTTCTTC.